This section outlines one T cell receptor beta chain sequence together with its context. This clonotype was seen once. It has no known antigen specificity. Per-base quality was not reported, and no clone a single base away is much larger than it. A lone read is weak support. RNA was extracted using the RNeasy kit, and 0.5 to 1 microgram was reverse transcribed with random hexamers. The immunoSEQ multiplex PCR assay, covering 54 Vbeta and 13 Jbeta segments, was used to amplify TCR beta CDR3 regions. PCR amplification bias was corrected using a synthetic template baseline for primer optimization and computational correction. The original pipeline was this. Reads were annotated to V, D and J genes according to IMGT and were analyzed with immunoSEQ Analyzer, with only productive sequences retained. Clonality was calculated as one minus the Shannon entropy normalized by log2 of the number of productive unique sequences. For each patient and control, public and private clones were evaluated within the 100 most prevalent clones. Susac-specific clones were defined as absent from healthy and MS cohorts, about 1,100 published viral clones and other ImmuneACCESS disease sequences. The raw public reads went through TCRdb reprocessing: fastp at Q25, MiXCR clone calling, in-frame beta chains kept. Each CDR3 protein appears once, grouped with its most common genes and DNA. TCRdb's processing, not the study's, gives the V and J calls here. The sample table shows under 250,000 distinct CDR3 sequences, and roughly 93% are seen once. Of the sample, about 0.07% falls within the top ten clones.

High-throughput TCR beta sequencing profiled peripheral blood CD8+ and CD4+ T cells from healthy donors, Susac syndrome patients and multiple sclerosis patients. Treatment-naive patients with stable or active relapsing-remitting disease fulfilling revised McDonald criteria were used as multiple sclerosis controls. CD8+ TEMRA cells were enriched by FACS, while bulk CD8+ and CD4+ T cells were purified by magnetic negative isolation. Blood was drawn into EDTA tubes, processed within 24 hours, and PBMCs were isolated by density gradient centrifugation. PBMCs intended for TCR sequencing were frozen in liquid nitrogen and were later thawed in a 37 degrees C water bath. The sorted or isolated CD4+, CD8+ and CD8+ TEMRA cells reached a purity of at least 90%. This sample stems from a study of CD8 T cells in Susac syndrome (dated by TCRdb to between 2018 and 2020). Concerning the study at large: Whether CD8+ T cell activation and differentiation in Susac syndrome was antigen driven was tested using repertoire sequencing. Points the paper makes about the study in general: The number of individuals in the TCR sequencing and HLA analysis was acknowledged as relatively small.

The CDR3 numbers 15 residues from cysteine through phenylalanine. The entry retains the CDR3 DNA only, 45 bases that are in frame from base 1. Unmatched junction bases come to 11, with V trimmed by 5 bases and J by 5 bases. CDR1 and CDR2 were assigned from the germline V gene (reference sequence) as DFQATT and SNEGSKA. The chain was built from TRBV20-1 and TRBJ2-3; 9 bases in between match TRBD2. The source of this sequence is a human donor with multiple sclerosis. The specimen sequenced was CD4+ T cells from PBMCs. The CDR3: CSAQTGGGAGDTQYF. The DNA sequence reads TGCAGTGCTCAGACTGGCGGGGGGGCCGGAGATACGCAGTATTTT.